This TCR beta chain was sequenced for a study of long-term antiretroviral therapy in people with HIV. Whole-study findings and limits: Blood dating 2004 to 2017 may reflect older ART regimens.

This clone was counted once. Antigen: not known. A v3.0 immunoSEQ assay was performed at survey level. Assay: immunoSEQ multiplex PCR; the TCRdb copy retains only in-frame clones and omits some. Here the sample spans 20,000 to 30,000 clones, 70% to 90% being singletons. The CDR3 is 14 residues long. V lost 4 bases to trimming and J lost 3 bases; unmatched junction nucleotides: 5. The germline CDR1 and CDR2 sequences are KGHSH and LQKENI. The TCR comes from a young woman with HIV. This specimen was unsorted PBMCs, taken 1.9 years after starting antiretroviral therapy. The chain links TRBV18 to TRBJ1-1; 7 positions agree with TRBD1. CDR3 nucleotides: TGTGCCAGCTCACGGGACAGTGGCCACACTGAAGCTTTCTTT. This translates into CASSRDSGHTEAFF.